These 13 T cell receptor beta chains share one sample of origin, sequenced in a study of blood T cell repertoires in COVID-19. Measured with immunoSEQ multiplex PCR; TCRdb has only the in-frame clones, and not every one. The sample shows about 280,000 clones, under 90% of them seen only once. Sequenced: peripheral blood. Receptors were obtained from a woman in her 30s with COVID-19, enrolled during active disease.

The CDR3 DNA reads TGTGCCAGCAGTGACGCCGTTCTAGTCTCTGGAAACACCATATATTTT. Its protein product is CASSDAVLVSGNTIYF. V gene TRBV6-1 combines with J gene TRBJ1-3; D remains ambiguous. Germline V gives CDR1 MNHNS, CDR2 SASEGT. V dropped 3 bases and J dropped 0 bases, with 12 bases sitting between them. This CDR3 region has 16 residues.

The genes are TRBV10-3 and TRBJ2-7; D is unclear. Trimming shortened V by 0 bases and J by 0 bases, and 6 bases separated the two germline ends. CDR3 length: 14 residues. Per the germline V gene, CDR1 is ENHRY and CDR2 is SYGVKD. CDR3 nucleotide sequence: TGTGCCATCAGTGAGTCGGGCACCTCCTACGAGCAGTACTTC. Translating gives CAISESGTSYEQYF.

V gene TRBV6-5 combines with J gene TRBJ1-5, with 7 positions matching TRBD1. V dropped 5 bases and J dropped 5; count of bases not matched to a gene: 9. Germline assignment: CDR1 MNHEY and CDR2 SVGAGI. This CDR3 has 15 residues. CDR3 loop: CASSHEPQGDQPQHF. The CDR3 DNA reads as TGTGCCAGCAGTCATGAACCTCAGGGGGATCAGCCCCAGCATTTT.

The chain is built from TRBV2 and TRBJ1-5; D unresolved. CDR1 is SNHLY, CDR2 FYNNEI, per germline. Deletions cut 6 bases from V and 3 bases from J, with 9 bases between. The CDR3 runs 13 residues. CDR3 nucleotide sequence: TGTGCCAGCAGCATGAGGATCAATCAGCCCCAGCATTTT. It is translated as CASSMRINQPQHF.

The rearrangement links TRBV28 to TRBJ2-7; TRBD1 aligns across 7 bases. This CDR3 is 14 amino acids long. CDR1 is MDHEN, CDR2 SYDVKM, per germline. The J segment lost 2 bases and the V segment lost 7 bases, leaving 8 bases of the junction unmatched. The CDR3 sequence: CASMTRDSAYEQYF. In DNA, the CDR3 is TGTGCCAGCATGACACGGGACAGTGCCTACGAGCAGTACTTC.

The rearrangement joins TRBV3-1 (or the pseudogene TRBV3-2) to TRBJ2-7, with D possibly being TRBD2 (5 bases). Trimming stripped 4 bases from V and 1 base from J, with 11 bases between. This CDR3 has 14 residues. In germline, CDR1 is LGHDT, CDR2 YNNKEL (reference sequence). The CDR3 loop is CASSLGAVSYEQYF. CDR3 bases: TGTGCCAGCAGCCTCGGAGCGGTATCCTACGAGCAGTACTTC.

The V call is TRBV5-1, the J call TRBJ1-3; unclear D gene. Trimming left V 0 bases short and J 2 bases short, with 6 bases between. The CDR3 extends over 14 amino acids. CDR1 SGHRS and CDR2 YFSETQ come from the germline V gene. CDR3 DNA sequence: TGCGCCAGCAGCTTGGATACAGCTGGAAACACCATATATTTT. Translation: CASSLDTAGNTIYF.

The CDR3, as DNA: TGCGCCAGCCGAAACCTGGGGGCTAGCGGGGGTTACGAGCAGTACTTC. It specifies CASRNLGASGGYEQYF. The chain is built from TRBV4-1 and TRBJ2-7, with 10 bases aligning to TRBD2. After removal of 8 bases from V and 4 bases from J, the junction contained 14 bases not matched to a gene. Germline lookup yields CDR1 MGHRA and CDR2 YSYEKL. This CDR3 is built from 16 residues.

The chain recombines TRBV28 with TRBJ2-1, with TRBD2 matching 7 bases. V was pared by 0 bases and J by 1 base, with 6 bases of the junction left unmatched. The CDR3 length is 17 residues. CDR1 is MDHEN, CDR2 SYDVKM, per germline. The DNA for the CDR3 is TGTGCCAGCAGTTTATGGCGAGGACTAGGGTCCTACAATGAGCAGTTCTTC. Translating it yields CASSLWRGLGSYNEQFF.

The rearrangement uses TRBV5-1 and TRBJ1-5; 7 positions agree with TRBD1. The V and J ends lost 7 bases and 4 bases, in that order; junction bases with no gene match: 5. This CDR3 contains 13 residues. Germline lookup yields CDR1 SGHRS and CDR2 YFSETQ. CDR3 in amino acids: CASSRDSNQPQHF. The DNA of the CDR3 is TGCGCCAGCTCCCGGGACAGTAATCAGCCCCAGCATTTT.

The chain couples TRBV27 to TRBJ1-1, with D possibly TRBD1 on 6 matching bases. The CDR3 is made up of 14 amino acids. Germline V gives CDR1 MNHEY, CDR2 SMNVEV (reference sequence). Between the trimmed V and J ends, which lost 3 bases and 7 bases, there was a span of 15 bases. CDR3 in DNA: TGTGCCAGCAGTTTTTCAGGGGCGCCTAATGAAGCTTTCTTT. Protein product: CASSFSGAPNEAFF.

V and J are TRBV5-8 and TRBJ1-2; 7 bases are shared with TRBD1. V shed 7 bases and J 0 bases; nucleotides not matched to a gene: 12. Germline CDR1 SGHTS, CDR2 YDEGEE. The CDR3 has 16 residues. CDR3: CASPRETGTANYGYTF. The CDR3 bases are TGTGCCAGCCCCAGGGAGACAGGGACTGCTAACTATGGCTACACCTTC.

This sequence joins TRBV7-9 and TRBJ2-3; the D is unclear. Germline V CDR1 and CDR2: SEHNR, FQNEAQ (reference sequence). Deletions cut 1 base from V and 4 bases from J, with 15 bases between. The CDR3 consists of 16 residues. CDR3 amino acids: CASSLGIVSSPDTQYF. The CDR3 DNA reads TGTGCCAGCAGCTTAGGTATAGTCTCTTCCCCAGATACGCAGTATTTT.